The rows below give T cell receptor beta chains drawn from one sample of a study of chemoradiotherapy in HPV16-positive cancers. Sequencing was performed with immunoSEQ multiplex PCR; in TCRdb, only in-frame clones are kept and a portion is missing. The sample includes about 67,000 clones, about nine tenths of them seen just once. The source was blood, collected from a patient who underwent chemoradiotherapy. These TCRs come from a human donor with HPV-associated anogenital cancer. Each CDR3 is given with its conserved first and last residue.

length,J,V,CDR3
13,TRBJ1-1,TRBV28,CASSWDLNTEAFF
18,TRBJ1-3,TRBV7-6,CASSASGQGANSGNTIYF
14,TRBJ1-3,TRBV5-1,CASSLTGSGNTIYF
12,TRBJ1-1,TRBV25-1,CASLTGTLKAFF
15,TRBJ2-1,TRBV27,CASSFPGLAGSEQFF
19,TRBJ2-7,TRBV6-4,CASSARWVKVQRGNYEQYF
15,TRBJ2-7,TRBV6-4,CASSASQGTPYEQYF
15,TRBJ2-7,TRBV19,CASRDGQGAMYEQYF
13,TRBJ2-1,TRBV12-5,CASGLAGNNEQFF
15,TRBJ1-1,TRBV6-1,CASSEYGGAYTEAFF
14,TRBJ2-2,TRBV9,CASSERKNTGELFF
17,TRBJ2-1,TRBV7-9,CASSSPRLAGTYNEQFF
11,TRBJ2-5,TRBV5-4,CASRMIGTQYF
15,TRBJ1-2,TRBV9,CASSAGTGALYGYTF
15,TRBJ1-4,TRBV28,CASSVRTATNEKLFF
15,TRBJ1-5,TRBV28,CASSLGTGSNQPQHF
17,TRBJ2-3,TRBV10-3,CAISEGGQGSSTDTQYF
13,TRBJ1-3,TRBV5-1,CASSGLRGNTIYF
15,TRBJ2-7,TRBV28,CASSLFVGTGGEQYF
17,TRBJ2-7,TRBV28,CASSLGLAGGKTYEQYF
13,TRBJ2-7,TRBV5-1,CASSIGSSYEQYF
14,TRBJ1-2,TRBV28,CASSVSGGWYGYTF
14,TRBJ2-3,TRBV27,CASSFDKGADTQYF
16,TRBJ2-1,TRBV5-5,CASSLVFGVQGNEQFF
14,TRBJ1-6,TRBV30,CASFTGTGYSPLHF
15,TRBJ2-3,TRBV6-1,CASRSAGKVEDTQYF
14,TRBJ2-3,TRBV5-1,CASSQSGSTDTQYF
12,TRBJ2-3,TRBV30,CAWSVGDPVRYF
14,TRBJ2-7,TRBV5-4,CASSRQGLAYEQYF
18,TRBJ1-3,TRBV18,CASSPGSRAPIGGNTIYF
14,TRBJ2-5,TRBV7-2,CASSFGELGETQYF
19,TRBJ1-2,TRBV28,CASSNIWGEQEGTNYGYTF
14,TRBJ1-1,TRBV27,CASATLFRNTEAFF